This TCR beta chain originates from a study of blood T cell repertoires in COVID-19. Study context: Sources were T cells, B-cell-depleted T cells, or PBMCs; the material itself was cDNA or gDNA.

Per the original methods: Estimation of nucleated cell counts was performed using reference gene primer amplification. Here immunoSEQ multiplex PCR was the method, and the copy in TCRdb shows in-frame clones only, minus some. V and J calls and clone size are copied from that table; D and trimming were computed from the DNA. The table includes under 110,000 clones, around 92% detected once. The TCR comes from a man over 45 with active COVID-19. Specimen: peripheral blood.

The DNA for the CDR3 is TGTGCCAGCAGCCAAGAACCGGGACTCCTCACAGATACGCAGTATTTT. Its protein is CASSQEPGLLTDTQYF. This chain joins TRBV4-2 and TRBJ2-3, with a weak D call TRBD2 (6 bases). Trimming shortened V by 0 bases and J by 2 bases, and 12 bases separated the two germline ends. The CDR3 sequence is 16 residues long. Looked up from germline, CDR1 is LGHNA and CDR2 is YNFKEQ.